The rows below give T cell receptor beta chains drawn from one sample of a study of response to subunit inactivated influenza vaccine. TCRdb re-called the RT-PCR reads with MiXCR, one entry per CDR3 protein. The table records hundreds of thousands of distinct CDR3 sequences, less than 20% of them present only once. The sequencing here drew on PBMCs from blood, taken about 5 days after vaccination. These TCRs come from a middle-aged man who received an inactivated influenza vaccine. Both conserved end residues are part of each CDR3. The D gene is left open where the match is weak. The listing skips clone size in some rows; elsewhere it reads once, few, many or a size class.

v_gene: TRBV15; j_gene: TRBJ2-7; len: 14; d_gene: -; abundance: -; CDR3aa: CATSRVGREDEQYF; CDR3nt: TGTGCCACCAGCAGAGTCGGCAGGGAAGACGAGCAGTACTTC
v_gene: TRBV20-1; j_gene: TRBJ2-5; len: 12; d_gene: -; abundance: -; CDR3aa: CSARVGVETQHF; CDR3nt: TGCAGTGCTAGAGTTGGGGTGGAGACCCAGCACTTC
v_gene: TRBV9; j_gene: TRBJ2-7; len: 16; d_gene: TRBD2; abundance: -; CDR3aa: CASSPTPSGRTYEQYF; CDR3nt: TGTGCCAGCAGCCCAACCCCTAGCGGGAGGACCTACGAGCAGTACTTC
v_gene: TRBV28; j_gene: TRBJ2-3; len: 12; d_gene: -; abundance: -; CDR3aa: CASSLAQATQYF; CDR3nt: TGTGCCAGCAGTTTAGCCCAGGCCACGCAGTATTTT
v_gene: TRBV20-1; j_gene: TRBJ2-7; len: 14; d_gene: -; abundance: -; CDR3aa: CSARDLQGKYEQYF; CDR3nt: TGCAGTGCTAGAGATCTTCAGGGGAAGTACGAGCAGTACTTC
v_gene: TRBV7-2; j_gene: TRBJ2-1; len: 14; d_gene: -; abundance: few; CDR3aa: CASSLGGARNEQFF; CDR3nt: TGTGCCAGCAGCTTAGGGGGGGCCCGCAATGAGCAGTTCTTC
v_gene: TRBV7-2; j_gene: TRBJ2-7; len: 11; d_gene: -; abundance: few; CDR3aa: CASSGVNEQYF; CDR3nt: TGTGCCAGCAGCGGGGTGAACGAGCAGTACTTC
v_gene: TRBV19; j_gene: TRBJ2-1; len: 12; d_gene: -; abundance: -; CDR3aa: CASSIADNEQFF; CDR3nt: TGTGCCAGTAGTATAGCGGACAATGAGCAGTTCTTC
v_gene: TRBV9; j_gene: TRBJ1-5; len: 14; d_gene: -; abundance: -; CDR3aa: CASSVDSSGQPQHF; CDR3nt: TGTGCCAGCAGCGTTGACAGCAGCGGGCAGCCCCAGCATTTT
v_gene: TRBV20-1; j_gene: TRBJ2-5; len: 13; d_gene: TRBD1; abundance: many; CDR3aa: CSARQQGAPSQYF; CDR3nt: TGCAGTGCTAGACAACAGGGGGCCCCCTCCCAGTACTTC
v_gene: TRBV6-2/TRBV6-3; j_gene: TRBJ2-4; len: 16; d_gene: -; abundance: few; CDR3aa: CASTGTRGLPKNIQYF; CDR3nt: TGTGCCAGCACCGGCACAAGAGGACTCCCCAAAAACATTCAGTACTTC
v_gene: TRBV5-1; j_gene: TRBJ2-5; len: 14; d_gene: TRBD1; abundance: few; CDR3aa: CASSMGQGVETQYF; CDR3nt: TGCGCCAGCAGCATGGGGCAGGGGGTAGAGACCCAGTACTTC
v_gene: TRBV27; j_gene: TRBJ2-1; len: 15; d_gene: -; abundance: few; CDR3aa: CASSLVSTGRDEQFF; CDR3nt: TGTGCCAGCAGTTTAGTTAGCACGGGTAGGGATGAGCAGTTCTTC
v_gene: TRBV29-1; j_gene: TRBJ1-2; len: 14; d_gene: -; abundance: -; CDR3aa: CSAEFGAGDYGYTF; CDR3nt: TGCAGCGCCGAATTTGGGGCAGGGGACTATGGCTACACCTTC
v_gene: TRBV10-3; j_gene: TRBJ1-5; len: 13; d_gene: -; abundance: many; CDR3aa: CAISANTGLPQHF; CDR3nt: TGTGCCATCAGTGCCAACACGGGGCTGCCCCAGCATTTT
v_gene: TRBV7-2; j_gene: TRBJ1-5; len: 15; d_gene: -; abundance: -; CDR3aa: CASSTEGTLNQPQHF; CDR3nt: TGTGCCAGCAGCACCGAAGGGACATTAAATCAGCCCCAGCATTTT
v_gene: TRBV24-1; j_gene: TRBJ2-2; len: 14; d_gene: -; abundance: -; CDR3aa: CATSDWQDTGELFF; CDR3nt: TGTGCCACCAGTGATTGGCAAGACACCGGGGAGCTGTTTTTT
v_gene: TRBV12-3/TRBV12-4; j_gene: TRBJ2-7; len: 12; d_gene: -; abundance: -; CDR3aa: CASSGKGYEQYF; CDR3nt: TGTGCCAGCAGTGGGAAGGGATACGAGCAGTACTTC
v_gene: TRBV13; j_gene: TRBJ2-3; len: 17; d_gene: TRBD1; abundance: once; CDR3aa: CASTSLSDRGSTDTQYF; CDR3nt: TGTGCCAGCACATCCCTATCCGACAGGGGTAGCACAGATACGCAGTATTTT
v_gene: TRBV27; j_gene: TRBJ2-7; len: 14; d_gene: -; abundance: few; CDR3aa: CASSEETGPYEQYF; CDR3nt: TGTGCCAGCAGTGAAGAGACGGGCCCCTACGAGCAGTACTTC
v_gene: TRBV24-1; j_gene: TRBJ2-3; len: 16; d_gene: TRBD1; abundance: -; CDR3aa: CATSDRQGDLTDTQYF; CDR3nt: TGTGCCACCAGTGATAGACAGGGAGATTTAACAGATACGCAGTATTTT
v_gene: TRBV7-9; j_gene: TRBJ1-5; len: 12; d_gene: TRBD1; abundance: many; CDR3aa: CASGTGDQPQHF; CDR3nt: TGTGCCAGCGGGACAGGGGACCAGCCCCAGCATTTT
v_gene: TRBV7-9; j_gene: TRBJ2-6; len: 14; d_gene: -; abundance: -; CDR3aa: CASSLEVGANVLTF; CDR3nt: TGTGCCAGCAGCTTAGAAGTCGGGGCCAACGTCCTGACTTTC
v_gene: TRBV5-1; j_gene: TRBJ2-7; len: 15; d_gene: TRBD2; abundance: many; CDR3aa: CASSLAGGSSYEQYF; CDR3nt: TGTGCCAGCAGCTTAGCGGGGGGGAGCTCCTACGAGCAGTACTTC
v_gene: TRBV4-1; j_gene: TRBJ2-5; len: 15; d_gene: -; abundance: few; CDR3aa: CASSQVTRSQETQYF; CDR3nt: TGCGCCAGCAGCCAAGTTACCAGGAGCCAAGAGACCCAGTACTTC
v_gene: TRBV10-2; j_gene: TRBJ2-3; len: 11; d_gene: -; abundance: few; CDR3aa: CASRDGSQGYF; CDR3nt: TGCGCCAGCAGGGACGGGTCACAGGGGTATTTT
v_gene: TRBV7-2; j_gene: TRBJ1-2; len: 14; d_gene: -; abundance: -; CDR3aa: CVSSPQTDSYGYTF; CDR3nt: TGTGTCAGCAGCCCCCAGACAGATAGCTATGGCTACACCTTC
v_gene: TRBV7-2; j_gene: TRBJ2-3; len: 16; d_gene: TRBD2; abundance: few; CDR3aa: CASNALAGAGTDTQYF; CDR3nt: TGTGCCAGCAACGCACTAGCGGGGGCCGGCACAGATACGCAGTATTTT
v_gene: TRBV5-1; j_gene: TRBJ2-2; len: 17; d_gene: TRBD2; abundance: -; CDR3aa: CASSLGFSAGHTGELFF; CDR3nt: TGCGCCAGCAGCTTGGGCTTTTCAGCGGGACACACCGGGGAGCTGTTTTTT